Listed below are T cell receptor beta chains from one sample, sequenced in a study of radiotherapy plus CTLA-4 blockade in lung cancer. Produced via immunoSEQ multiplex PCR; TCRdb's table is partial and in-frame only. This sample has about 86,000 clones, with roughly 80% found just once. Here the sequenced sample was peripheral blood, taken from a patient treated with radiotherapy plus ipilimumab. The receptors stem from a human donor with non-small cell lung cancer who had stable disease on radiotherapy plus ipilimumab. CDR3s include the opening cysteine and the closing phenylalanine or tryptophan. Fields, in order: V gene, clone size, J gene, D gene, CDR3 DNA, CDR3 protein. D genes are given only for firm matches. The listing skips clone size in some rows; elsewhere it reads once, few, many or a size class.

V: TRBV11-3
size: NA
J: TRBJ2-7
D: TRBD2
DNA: TGTGCCAGCAGCTTCACTGGACTAGCGGGGTTTCCACACGAGCAGTACTTC
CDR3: CASSFTGLAGFPHEQYF

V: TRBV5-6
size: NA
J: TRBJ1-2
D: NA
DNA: TGTGCCAGCAGCTTGGAAGGTGTGGTTAGTTATGGCTACACCTTC
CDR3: CASSLEGVVSYGYTF

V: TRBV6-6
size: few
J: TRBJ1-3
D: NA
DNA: TGTGCCAGCAGGGGGGGTTACTCTGGAAACACCATATATTTT
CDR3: CASRGGYSGNTIYF

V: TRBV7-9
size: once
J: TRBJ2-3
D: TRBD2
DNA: TGTGCCAGCAGCTCCATTGGACTAGCGGGAGGACGGGATACGCAGTATTTT
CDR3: CASSSIGLAGGRDTQYF

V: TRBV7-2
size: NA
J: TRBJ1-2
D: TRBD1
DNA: TGTGCCAGCAGCTTCGGGACAGGGTCTAACTATGGCTACACCTTC
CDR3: CASSFGTGSNYGYTF

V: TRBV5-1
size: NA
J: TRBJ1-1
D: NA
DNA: TGCGCCAGCAGCTTGGGGGCAGGTATGAACACTGAAGCTTTCTTT
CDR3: CASSLGAGMNTEAFF

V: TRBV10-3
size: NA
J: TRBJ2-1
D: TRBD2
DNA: TGTGCCATCAGTGAACCAGCGGGAGGCAATGAGCAGTTCTTC
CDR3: CAISEPAGGNEQFF

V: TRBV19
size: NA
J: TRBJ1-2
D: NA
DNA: TGTGCCAGTAGTATTGGGAGTATAGGGGCGGCGGATGGCTACACCTTC
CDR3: CASSIGSIGAADGYTF

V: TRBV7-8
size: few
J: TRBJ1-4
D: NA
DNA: TGTGCCAGCAGCGTCGGGTACAATGAAAAACTGTTTTTT
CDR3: CASSVGYNEKLFF

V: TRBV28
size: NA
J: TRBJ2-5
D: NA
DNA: TGTGCCAGCACCACCTCAGGGGAGGGGGATCAAGAGACCCAGTACTTC
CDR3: CASTTSGEGDQETQYF

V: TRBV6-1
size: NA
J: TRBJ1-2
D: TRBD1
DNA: TGTGCCAGCAGTAAGGAAACAGGGGGATATGGCTACACCTTC
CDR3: CASSKETGGYGYTF

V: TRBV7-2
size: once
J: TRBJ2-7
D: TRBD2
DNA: TGTGCCAGCAGCTTAGCTAGCGGGGGAACCTACGAGCAGTACTTC
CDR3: CASSLASGGTYEQYF

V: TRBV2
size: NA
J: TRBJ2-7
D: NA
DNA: TGTGCCAGCATGAGGAGGGAAGGGCGTCCCTACGAGCAGTACTTC
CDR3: CASMRREGRPYEQYF

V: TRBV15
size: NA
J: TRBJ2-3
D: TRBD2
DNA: TGTGCCACCAGCAGAGGGCGGACTAGCGGGGGGGGCACAGATACGCAGTATTTT
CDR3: CATSRGRTSGGGTDTQYF

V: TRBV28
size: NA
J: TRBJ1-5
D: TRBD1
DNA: TGTGCCAGCACCCTGAGGGGGCCCCATCAGCCCCAGCATTTT
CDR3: CASTLRGPHQPQHF

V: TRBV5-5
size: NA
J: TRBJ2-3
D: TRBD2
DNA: TGTGCCAGCAGCTCTCTAGCGGGGGGGCAGTATTTT
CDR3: CASSSLAGGQYF

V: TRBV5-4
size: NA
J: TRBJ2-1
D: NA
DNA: TGTGCCAGCAGCCGTCTGACAGCCCAGGACAATGAGCAGTTCTTC
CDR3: CASSRLTAQDNEQFF

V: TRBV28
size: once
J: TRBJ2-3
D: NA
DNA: TGTGCCAGCAGTTTGTTAACAGCTAGCACAGATACGCAGTATTTT
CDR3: CASSLLTASTDTQYF

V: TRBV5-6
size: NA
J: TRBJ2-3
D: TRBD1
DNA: TGTGCCAGCAGCACCACAGGGGGCGCGGGCACAGATACGCAGTATTTT
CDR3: CASSTTGGAGTDTQYF

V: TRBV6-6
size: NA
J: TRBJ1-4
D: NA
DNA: TGTGCCAGCAGTTTCATGACAGGCCTTCCGAATGAAAAACTGTTTTTT
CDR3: CASSFMTGLPNEKLFF

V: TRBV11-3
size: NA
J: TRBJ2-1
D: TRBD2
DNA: TGTGCCAGCAGCTTAGAGGGTGGGACTAGCGGGAGTGGTGAGCAGTTCTTC
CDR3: CASSLEGGTSGSGEQFF

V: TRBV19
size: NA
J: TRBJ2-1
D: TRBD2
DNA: TGTGCCAGTAGTATTGGCGGGAGGGATAATGAGCAGTTCTTC
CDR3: CASSIGGRDNEQFF

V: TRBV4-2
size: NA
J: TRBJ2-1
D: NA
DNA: TGTGCCAGCAGCCATTACGCAGGGGAGGGTGAGCAGTTCTTC
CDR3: CASSHYAGEGEQFF

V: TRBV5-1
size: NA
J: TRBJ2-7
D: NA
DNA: TGCGCCAGCAGCTTGGGCTGGACTGGAACCTACGAGCAGTACTTC
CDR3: CASSLGWTGTYEQYF

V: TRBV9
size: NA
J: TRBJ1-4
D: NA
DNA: TGTGCCAGCAGCGTATTGGGGGGGTTAAATGAAAAACTGTTTTTT
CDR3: CASSVLGGLNEKLFF

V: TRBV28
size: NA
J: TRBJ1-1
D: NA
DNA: TGTGCCAGCAGCCTAAACCCCCCGGGGACCAACACTGAAGCTTTCTTT
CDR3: CASSLNPPGTNTEAFF

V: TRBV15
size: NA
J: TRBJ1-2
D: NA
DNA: TGTGCCACCCGACCCGAGGGAACAGGACCTAACTATGGCTACACCTTC
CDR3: CATRPEGTGPNYGYTF

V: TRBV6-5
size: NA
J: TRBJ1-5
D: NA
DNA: TGTGCCAGCAGTTACTCGTCTCGGGGGAGGAGAGAGCCCCAGCATTTT
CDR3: CASSYSSRGRREPQHF

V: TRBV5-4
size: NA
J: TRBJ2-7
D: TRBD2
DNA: TGTGCCAGCAGCTTGGAGCGGGAGGGCCAACCGCAGTACTTC
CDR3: CASSLEREGQPQYF

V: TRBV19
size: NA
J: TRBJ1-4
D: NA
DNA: TGTGCCAGTAGTGCCCCCCTCAAGGGGGAAAAACTGTTTTTT
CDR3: CASSAPLKGEKLFF

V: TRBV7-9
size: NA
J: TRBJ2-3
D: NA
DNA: TGTGCCAGCAGCAGGCGGAGCGCCCTCACAGATACGCAGTATTTT
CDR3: CASSRRSALTDTQYF

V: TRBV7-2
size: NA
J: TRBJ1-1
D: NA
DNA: TGTGCCAGCAGCTTGGGAGTGGGGCTTATGAACACTGAAGCTTTCTTT
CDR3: CASSLGVGLMNTEAFF

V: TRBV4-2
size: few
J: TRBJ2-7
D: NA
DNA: TGTGCCAGCAGCCAAAGCTGGGAATTGGACCACGAGCAGTACTTC
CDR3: CASSQSWELDHEQYF

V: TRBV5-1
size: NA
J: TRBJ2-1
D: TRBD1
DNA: TGCGCCAGCGGGAGAGGGGGCGCGACCTACAATGAGCAGTTCTTC
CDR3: CASGRGGATYNEQFF

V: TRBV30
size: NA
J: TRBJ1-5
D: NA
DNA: TGTGCCTGGAGTGTACGGTGGGGAACAGGCTCTAATCAGCCCCAGCATTTT
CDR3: CAWSVRWGTGSNQPQHF

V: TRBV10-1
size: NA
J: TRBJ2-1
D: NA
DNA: TGCGCCAGCAGTGACAGGGGAACCAACAATGAGCAGTTCTTC
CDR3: CASSDRGTNNEQFF

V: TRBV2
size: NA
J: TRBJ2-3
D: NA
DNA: TGTGCCAGCAGTTCGGGGGCTAGCACAGATACGCAGTATTTT
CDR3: CASSSGASTDTQYF

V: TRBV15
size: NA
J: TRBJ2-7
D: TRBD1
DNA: TGTGCCACCAGCAGAGGCGTAGGGGGCCAGCAGTACTTC
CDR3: CATSRGVGGQQYF

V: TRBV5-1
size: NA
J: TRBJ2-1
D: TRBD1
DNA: TGCGCCAGCGGACAGGGACGCATCGATGAGCAGTTCTTC
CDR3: CASGQGRIDEQFF

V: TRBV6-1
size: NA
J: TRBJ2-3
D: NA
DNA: TGTGCCAGCATGCCTGACCTAGGGACAGATACGCAGTATTTT
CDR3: CASMPDLGTDTQYF

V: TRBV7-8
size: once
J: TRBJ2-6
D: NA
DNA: TGTGCCAGCAGCCATTCTTACCCACAAAGTCGGGCCAACGTCCTGACTTTC
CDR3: CASSHSYPQSRANVLTF

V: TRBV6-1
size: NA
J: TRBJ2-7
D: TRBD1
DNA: TGTGCCAGCAGTGGGGTGAGAGGTGGGACAGGGAAAGACGAGCAGTACTTC
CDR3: CASSGVRGGTGKDEQYF

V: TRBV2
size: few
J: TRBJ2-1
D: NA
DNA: TGTGCCAGCAGTTCCGGCCGCTGGGAGCAGTTCTTC
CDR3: CASSSGRWEQFF

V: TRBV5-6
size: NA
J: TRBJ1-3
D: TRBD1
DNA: TGTGCCAGCAGCTTTATAGCCCGACAGGGCCCCTCTGGAAACACCATATATTTT
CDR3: CASSFIARQGPSGNTIYF

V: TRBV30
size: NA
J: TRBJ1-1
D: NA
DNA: TGTGCCTGGAGTGAATCTAGGAGGGCCACTGAAGCTTTCTTT
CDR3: CAWSESRRATEAFF

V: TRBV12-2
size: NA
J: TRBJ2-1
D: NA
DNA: TGTGCAAGTCGCTTAACCCACAGGGGCCTATACAATGAGCAGTTCTTC
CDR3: CASRLTHRGLYNEQFF

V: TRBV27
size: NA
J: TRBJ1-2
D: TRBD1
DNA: TGTGCCAGCAGTCCCGGACAGGCGTTTGCTCAAAGCTATGGCTACACCTTC
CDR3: CASSPGQAFAQSYGYTF

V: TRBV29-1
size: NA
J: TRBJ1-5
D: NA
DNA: TGCAGCGTTCGGATATCGGGTAGCAATCAGCCCCAGCATTTT
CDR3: CSVRISGSNQPQHF

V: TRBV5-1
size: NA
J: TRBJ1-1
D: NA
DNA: TGCGCCAGCAGCTTCGGGAACACTGAAGCTTTCTTT
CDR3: CASSFGNTEAFF

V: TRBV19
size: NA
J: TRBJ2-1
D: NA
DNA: TGTGCCAGTACCCCGTCAAAAGCGCTCGCCTACAATGAGCAGTTCTTC
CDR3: CASTPSKALAYNEQFF